This TCR beta chain was found in a study of T cells after yellow fever vaccination. Study-wide results and caveats: The study found a weaker secondary response that peaked faster, day 5 versus 15.

A single record per CDR3 protein comes from TCRdb applying MiXCR to the 5' RACE reads. The repertoire includes tens of thousands of distinct CDR3 sequences, around 7.7% of them detected once, and roughly 41% sits in the top ten. The V gene's germline CDR1 is SGHTA and CDR2 FQGNSA. Trimming left V 3 bases short and J 5 bases short, with 19 bases between. The length of the CDR3 is 16 residues. Turning to this clonotype: Its antigen is unidentified.

The gene calls are TRBV7-2 and TRBJ2-5; no clear D. This TCR came from a man aged 25-45 years who received the YFV17D yellow fever vaccine. Sequencing used CD8+ T cells sorted from PBMCs, obtained on the day of the yellow fever booster vaccination. In nucleotides, the CDR3 is TGTGCCAGCAGCTTCGGGCTGGCGGCGCCCCATGAGACCCAGTACTTC. This sequence encodes CASSFGLAAPHETQYF.